This T cell receptor (beta chain) emerged from a study of T cells in Graves' hyperthyroidism and ophthalmopathy. The source material, RNA transcripts, was used to amplify TCR beta CDR3 regions. First-round RT-PCR with HTBI primers amplified the TCR CDR3 region. TCRdb ran MiXCR on the multiplex PCR reads and lists one entry per CDR3 protein. This sample has about 610,000 distinct CDR3 sequences, with roughly 50% found just once. Study-level points and caveats: Blood also contained most expanded thyroid clonotypes above 0.001.

Subjects aged 18 to 65 presented with newly diagnosed hyperthyroidism of less than 2 months' duration. Reasons for excluding patients were uncontrolled infection, other autoimmune disease, pregnancy or lactation. The CDR3 consists of 16 residues. The germline V gene encodes CDR1 MNHEY and CDR2 SVGAGI. The junction had 6 bases not matched to a gene; V was cut back by 2 bases and J by 0 bases. This clonotype appeared many times. Its cognate antigen is unknown. The genes are TRBV6-5 and TRBJ2-5, with 7 bases that match TRBD2. This sequence was found in a woman aged 18-35 years with Graves' hyperthyroidism. Sequenced input: peripheral blood or thyroid tissue (not recorded which). CDR3 sequence (DNA): TGTGCCAGCAGTTACGGGGGGGGTGGGTACCAAGAGACCCAGTACTTC. It yields the protein CASSYGGGGYQETQYF.